This TCR beta chain emerged from a study of molecular identifiers for immune sequencing clone quantification. Study-level results: The share of molecules held by clones above 20 RNA copies was over 99% in effector cells and under 1% in naive cells.

TCRdb called the PCR reads again in MiXCR, with one record for every CDR3 protein. The top ten clones hold under 0.85% of a sample with approximately 550,000 distinct CDR3 sequences, around 21% of them seen once. As for this clonotype: Its antigen is not identified.

V shed 4 bases and J shed 4 bases, with 22 bases lying between them. CDR3 length equals 17 residues. Germline values: CDR1 SGDLS, CDR2 YYNGEE. With RNA at 10%, 30% or 50%, naive CD8 libraries came from about 20,000 to 1,000,000 sorted cells. Isolation of naive CD8 T cells was achieved by sorting on a CD8+CD4-CCR7+CD45RA+ phenotype. The clonotype comes from a human donor in good health. Some libraries in this study had Jurkat cell RNA spiked in. The chain carries TRBV9 and TRBJ2-3, with D possibly being TRBD1 (5 bases). Material: naive CD8+ T cells from blood, with Jurkat cell RNA spiked in. Subset in this sample: FACS-sorted CD8+CD4-CCR7+CD45RA+ naive T cells. The CDR3 loop reads CASSPGIAYRVSDTQYF. CDR3 coding DNA: TGTGCCAGCAGCCCAGGGATAGCTTACCGAGTATCAGATACGCAGTATTTT.